The 2 T cell receptor beta chains listed next were all sequenced from one sample in a study of multiple sclerosis patients with progressive multifocal leukoencephalopathy (dated 2019 in TCRdb). The time point label on this specimen signifies: before natalizumab initiation. The method behind the library was the immunoSEQ multiplex PCR assay. As stored in TCRdb, this immuneACCESS dataset retains in-frame rearrangements with V and J assigned. A fraction of the clones does not appear; measured against another copy, unresolved V genes explain less than half of the discrepancy, and the remainder lacks a known reason. The sample table contains more than 30,000 clones; only one count was recorded for 70% to 90% of them. Nearly 1.5% of the sample is held by the ten biggest clonotypes. Sequenced material: PBMCs. The source of these receptors is a human donor with multiple sclerosis.

The chain joins TRBV19 to TRBJ2-1; 9 bases fit TRBD2. With 3 bases clipped from V and 10 bases from J, the junction kept 7 bases outside the gene matches. CDR3 length: 14 residues. Germline loops: CDR1 LNHDA, CDR2 SQIVND (reference sequence). The CDR3 DNA reads TGTGCCAGTAGTATTCGCCTAGCGGGATACGAGCAGTTCTTC. It codes for CASSIRLAGYEQFF.

The rearrangement links TRBV15 to TRBJ1-4; perhaps TRBD1 as D (5 bases). The germline V gene encodes CDR1 LNHNV and CDR2 YYDKDF (reference sequence). The CDR3 extends over 22 amino acids. Trimming cost V 0 bases and J 0 bases, with 26 bases left between them. CDR3 DNA sequence: TGTGCCACCAGCAGAGATTGGGCCGAGGGGTCGGAATATCATTCAACTAATGAAAAACTGTTTTTT. The encoded protein is CATSRDWAEGSEYHSTNEKLFF.